This T cell receptor beta chain was recovered during a study of blood T cell repertoires in COVID-19. Sequencing was performed with immunoSEQ multiplex PCR; in TCRdb, only in-frame clones are kept and a portion is missing. The sample consists of 150,000 or so clones, more than 70% of them appearing once. Germline lookup yields CDR1 SGHKS and CDR2 YYEKEE (reference sequence). CDR3 length equals 14 residues. V dropped 7 bases and J dropped 2 bases, with 15 bases sitting between them. This chain connects TRBV5-5 to TRBJ1-1; D is ambiguous. This sequence originates from an older woman with acute or convalescent COVID-19. The sample comprised peripheral blood. CDR3 amino acids: CASRRSEVNTEAFF. The CDR3 coding sequence is TGTGCCAGCCGCCGGAGCGAGGTTAACACTGAAGCTTTCTTT. The entire variable domain, with the rest obtained from reference TRBV5-5 and TRBJ1-1, is as follows: DAGVTQSPTHLIKTRGQQVTLRCSPISGHKSVSWYQQVLGQGPQFIFQYYEKEERGRGNFPDRFSARQFPNYSSELNVNALLLGDSALYLCASRRSEVNTEAFFGQGTRLTVV.